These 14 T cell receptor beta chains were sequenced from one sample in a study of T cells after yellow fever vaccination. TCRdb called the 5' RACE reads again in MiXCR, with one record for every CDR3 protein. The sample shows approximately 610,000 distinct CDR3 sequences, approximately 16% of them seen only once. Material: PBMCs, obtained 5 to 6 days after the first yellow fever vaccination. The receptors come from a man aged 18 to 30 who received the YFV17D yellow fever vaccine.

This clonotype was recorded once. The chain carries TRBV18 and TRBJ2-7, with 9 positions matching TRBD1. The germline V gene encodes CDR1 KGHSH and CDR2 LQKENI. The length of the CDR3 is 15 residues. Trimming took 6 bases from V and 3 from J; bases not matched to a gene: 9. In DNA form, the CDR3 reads TGTGCCAGCTCGTCCCGGGACAGGGACTTCTACGAGCAGTACTTC. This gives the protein CASSSRDRDFYEQYF. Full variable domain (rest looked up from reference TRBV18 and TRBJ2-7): NAGVMQNPRHLVRRRGQEARLRCSPMKGHSHVYWYRQLPEEGLKFMVYLQKENIIDESGMPKERFSAEFPKEGPSILRIQQVVRGDSAAYFCASSSRDRDFYEQYFGPGTRLTVT.

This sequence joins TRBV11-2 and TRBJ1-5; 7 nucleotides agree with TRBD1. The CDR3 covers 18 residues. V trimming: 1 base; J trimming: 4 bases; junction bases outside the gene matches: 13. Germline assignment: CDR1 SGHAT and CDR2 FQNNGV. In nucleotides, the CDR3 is TGTGCCAGCAGCTTAGGTGGACCAGGGGGTAGTTCTAATCAGCCCCAGCATTTT. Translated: CASSLGGPGGSSNQPQHF.

CDR3 nucleotides: TGTGCCTGGACCCTGAAGGCAGGGAAGGAGACCCAGTACTTC. Translated: CAWTLKAGKETQYF. The chain combines TRBV30 with TRBJ2-5; D perhaps matches TRBD1 (5 bases). The CDR3 totals 14 residues. V was shortened by 4 bases and J by 5 bases, with 17 bases between the two germline ends. Germline CDR1 and CDR2: GTSNPN and SVGIG (reference sequence).

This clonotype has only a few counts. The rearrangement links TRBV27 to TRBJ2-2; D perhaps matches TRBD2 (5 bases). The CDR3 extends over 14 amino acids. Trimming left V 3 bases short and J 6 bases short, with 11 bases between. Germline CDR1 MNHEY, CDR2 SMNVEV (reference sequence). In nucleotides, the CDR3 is TGTGCCAGCAGTTTCAACAGCGGCCCCGGGGAGCTGTTTTTT. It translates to CASSFNSGPGELFF.

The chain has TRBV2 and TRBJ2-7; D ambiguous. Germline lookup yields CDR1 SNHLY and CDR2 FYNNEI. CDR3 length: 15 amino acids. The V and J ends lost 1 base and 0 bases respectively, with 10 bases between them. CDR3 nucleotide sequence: TGTGCCAGCAGTGAAGAGAGACATCCCTCCTACGAGCAGTACTTC. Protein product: CASSEERHPSYEQYF.

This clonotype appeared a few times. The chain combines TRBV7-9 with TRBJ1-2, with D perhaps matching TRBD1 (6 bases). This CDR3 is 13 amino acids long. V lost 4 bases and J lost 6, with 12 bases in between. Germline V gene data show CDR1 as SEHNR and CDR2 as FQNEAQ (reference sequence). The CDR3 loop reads CASSSQGIHGYTF. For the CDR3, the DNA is TGTGCCAGCAGCTCCCAGGGGATTCATGGCTACACCTTC.

In DNA form, the CDR3 reads TGTGCCATCAGTGACCGACAGAAAGCTAACAATGAGCAGTTCTTC. The encoded protein is CAISDRQKANNEQFF. The chain joins TRBV10-3 to TRBJ2-1, with a tentative D call TRBD1 (5 bases). This CDR3 contains 15 residues. V lost 3 bases and J 5 bases, leaving 14 bases between the germline ends. Germline CDR1 ENHRY, CDR2 SYGVKD.

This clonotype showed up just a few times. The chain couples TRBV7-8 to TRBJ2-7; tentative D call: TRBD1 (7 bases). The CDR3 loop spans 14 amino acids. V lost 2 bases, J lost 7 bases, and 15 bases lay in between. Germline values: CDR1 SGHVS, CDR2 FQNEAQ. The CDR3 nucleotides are TGTGCCAGCAGCTTAACCCGACAGGGAGGAGAGCAGTACGTC. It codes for CASSLTRQGGEQYV.

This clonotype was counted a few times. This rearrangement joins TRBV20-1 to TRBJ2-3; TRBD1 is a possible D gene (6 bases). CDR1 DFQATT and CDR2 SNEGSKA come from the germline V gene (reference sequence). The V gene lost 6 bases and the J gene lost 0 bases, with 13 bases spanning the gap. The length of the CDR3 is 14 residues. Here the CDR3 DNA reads TGCAGTGCCACTAATGGACAGAGCACAGATACGCAGTATTTT. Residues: CSATNGQSTDTQYF.

The DNA for the CDR3 is TGTGCCTGGAGTGTACGGCGTCTAGCGGTATTCCAAGAGACCCAGTACTTC. It yields the protein CAWSVRRLAVFQETQYF. The chain couples TRBV30 to TRBJ2-5, with TRBD2 identical over 7 bases. The CDR3 runs 17 residues. V was clipped by 0 bases and J by 1 base; unmatched bases: 11. The germline gives CDR1 GTSNPN, CDR2 SVGIG (reference sequence).

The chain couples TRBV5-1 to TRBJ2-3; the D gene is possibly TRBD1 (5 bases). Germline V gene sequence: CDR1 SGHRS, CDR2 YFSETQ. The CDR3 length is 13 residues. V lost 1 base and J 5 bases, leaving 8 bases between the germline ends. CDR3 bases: TGCGCCAGCAGCTTGATGGGGCAAGATACGCAGTATTTT. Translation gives CASSLMGQDTQYF.

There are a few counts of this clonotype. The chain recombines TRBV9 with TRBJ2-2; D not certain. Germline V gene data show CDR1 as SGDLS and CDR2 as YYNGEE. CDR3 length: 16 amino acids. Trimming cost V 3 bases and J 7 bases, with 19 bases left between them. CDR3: CASSATPRFKSGELFF. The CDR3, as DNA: TGTGCCAGCAGCGCAACCCCCCGATTCAAGAGCGGGGAGCTGTTTTTT.

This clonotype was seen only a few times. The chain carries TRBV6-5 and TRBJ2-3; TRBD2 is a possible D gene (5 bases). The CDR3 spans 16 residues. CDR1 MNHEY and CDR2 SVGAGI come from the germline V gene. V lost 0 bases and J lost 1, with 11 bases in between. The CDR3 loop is CASSYSGGGRTDTQYF. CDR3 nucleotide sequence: TGTGCCAGCAGTTACTCTGGAGGCGGACGCACAGATACGCAGTATTTT.

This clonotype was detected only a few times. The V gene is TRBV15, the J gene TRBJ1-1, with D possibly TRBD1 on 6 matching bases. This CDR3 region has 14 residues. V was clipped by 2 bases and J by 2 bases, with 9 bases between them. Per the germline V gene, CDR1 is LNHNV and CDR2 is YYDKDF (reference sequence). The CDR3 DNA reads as TGTGCCACCAGCAGATACAGGGATAACACTGAAGCTTTCTTT. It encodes CATSRYRDNTEAFF.